The T cell receptor beta chain described here comes from a study of neoadjuvant anti-PD-1 for oral cavity cancer. Across the whole study: Nivolumab at 3 mg/kg was mostly given biweekly, three to four doses, pre-surgery. Patients without progression got a fourth dose around day 43.

Trimming removed 1 base at V and 5 bases at J, with 14 bases between. From germline, CDR1 is LGHNA and CDR2 YSLEER. The CDR3 is made up of 16 amino acids. Clones were read by immunoSEQ multiplex PCR, and TCRdb kept only the in-frame ones, dropping some. The data hold 5,500 to 7,500 clones, with around 75% observed a single time. No culture or expansion preceded analysis of these blood cells. The specimen was PBMCs, collected before nivolumab (anti-PD-1) treatment. The chain has TRBV4-3 and TRBJ2-2, with D possibly TRBD1 on 5 matching bases. This receptor was identified in a person aged 40 to 85 with oral cavity squamous cell carcinoma. CDR3 loop: CASSQGGGSTTGELFF. DNA for the CDR3: TGCGCCAGCAGCCAAGGGGGCGGATCGACAACCGGGGAGCTGTTTTTT.